These T cell receptor beta chains were read from a single sample in a study of blood T cell repertoires in COVID-19. TCRdb keeps only in-frame clones here, not all; method: immunoSEQ multiplex PCR. Among about 24,000 clones listed, approximately 86% were seen once. Sequenced: peripheral blood. Receptors were obtained from a man in his forties or fifties with active COVID-19. The CDR3 runs from the conserved cysteine through the conserved F or W. The D gene is left open where the match is weak. The size entry is marked missing in some rows and otherwise reads once, few, many or a size class.

>16|TRBJ2-1|TRBD2|TRBV7-3|once
TGTGCCAGCAGCAAAGCCGGGACTAGCGGACACAATGAGCAGTTCTTC
CASSKAGTSGHNEQFF
>14|TRBJ2-7|-|TRBV7-2|-
TGTGCCAGCAGCTTAGTAAACACAATCTACGAGCAGTACTTC
CASSLVNTIYEQYF
>14|TRBJ2-7|-|TRBV7-9|few
TGTGCCAGCAGCTTCGGGCAGGGGGGCTACGAGCAGTACTTC
CASSFGQGGYEQYF
>15|TRBJ1-4|-|TRBV6-5|-
TGTGCCAGCAGTTCCAGGGTAGGGGCCTACGAAAAACTGTTTTTT
CASSSRVGAYEKLFF
>12|TRBJ2-7|-|TRBV12-3/TRBV12-4|-
TGTGCCAGCAGTTTTGAACAGGGTGAGCAGTACTTC
CASSFEQGEQYF
>15|TRBJ2-3|-|TRBV9|-
TGTGCCAGCAGCGCCGAGAATAGGGGTTCAGATACGCAGTATTTT
CASSAENRGSDTQYF
>13|TRBJ2-1|TRBD2|TRBV5-4|-
TGTGCCACCGGGACTAGCGCATACAATGAGCAGTTCTTC
CATGTSAYNEQFF
>15|TRBJ2-2|-|TRBV4-3|-
TGCGCCAGCAGGAGCGACAGGCAGAACACCGGGGAGCTGTTTTTT
CASRSDRQNTGELFF
>16|TRBJ2-3|TRBD2|TRBV5-5|-
TGTGCCAGCAGCCTCCTAGCGGGGAGCTTCACAGATACGCAGTATTTT
CASSLLAGSFTDTQYF
>17|TRBJ2-7|TRBD1|TRBV7-9|-
TGTGCCAGCAGCCGAAGAAGCCCGGGACAGGGGGCGGGAGAGCAGTACTTC
CASSRRSPGQGAGEQYF
>15|TRBJ2-1|TRBD2|TRBV5-1|few
TGCGCCAGCAGCTTAGCGGGAGGGCAATACAATGAGCAGTTCTTC
CASSLAGGQYNEQFF
>17|TRBJ2-7|TRBD2|TRBV7-8|-
TGTGCCAGCAGCTTAGAAGCGACTAGCCCCTTGGTGAACGAGCAGTACTTC
CASSLEATSPLVNEQYF
>15|TRBJ2-3|-|TRBV3-1/TRBV3-2|-
TGTGCCAGCAGCCATTCCGGGACTTTCACAGATACGCAGTATTTT
CASSHSGTFTDTQYF
>15|TRBJ1-2|-|TRBV19|-
TGTGCCAGTAGTTTAAGGTTAGGACAGCCTTATGGCTACACCTTC
CASSLRLGQPYGYTF
>15|TRBJ2-7|-|TRBV11-3|-
TGTGCCAGCAGCTTTGGCACAGGGGACTCGTACGAGCAGTACTTC
CASSFGTGDSYEQYF
>14|TRBJ1-5|-|TRBV6-2/TRBV6-3|-
TGTGCCAGCAGTCCGGTCGGGTCGGGTCAGCCCCAGCATTTT
CASSPVGSGQPQHF
>18|TRBJ2-3|-|TRBV28|-
TGTGCCAGCAGTTTATCCGCCGGTGAGCGGCCTTTCACAGATACGCAGTATTTT
CASSLSAGERPFTDTQYF
>13|TRBJ2-3|TRBD2|TRBV29-1|-
TGCAGCGTCCCCGGACTAGTTACAGATACGCAGTATTTT
CSVPGLVTDTQYF
>16|TRBJ2-1|TRBD1|TRBV7-9|-
TGTGCCAGCAGCCGATTGGGACAGGCGTTTTACAATGAGCAGTTCTTC
CASSRLGQAFYNEQFF
>17|TRBJ2-1|TRBD2|TRBV6-4|-
TGTGCCAGCAGGATAGATAGGCGCGGGAGGCAAGTCGATGAGCAGTTCTTC
CASRIDRRGRQVDEQFF
>15|TRBJ2-1|-|TRBV6-5|once
TGTGCCAGCAAAAGATCCAGCGGGTACTACAATGAGCAGTTCTTC
CASKRSSGYYNEQFF
>15|TRBJ2-7|TRBD2|TRBV10-3|-
TGTGCCATCAGTAGGACTAGCGGGAGAATGAACGAGCAGTACTTC
CAISRTSGRMNEQYF
>14|TRBJ2-2|TRBD2|TRBV19|-
TGTGCCAGTGTTTTAGCGGGGGGGCCCGGGGAGCTGTTTTTT
CASVLAGGPGELFF
>14|TRBJ2-5|-|TRBV3-1/TRBV3-2|-
TGTGCCAGCAGCCCAAAGGGGCCTTGGGGGACCCAGTACTTC
CASSPKGPWGTQYF
>15|TRBJ1-5|-|TRBV6-5|few
TGTGCCAGCAGAGACAGGCCTTATAGCAATCAGCCCCAGCATTTT
CASRDRPYSNQPQHF
>15|TRBJ2-1|TRBD1|TRBV7-2|-
TGTGCCAGCAGCTTAACAGGGGGCGCAGGAGGTGAGCAGTTCTTC
CASSLTGGAGGEQFF
>16|TRBJ2-7|TRBD2|TRBV9|-
TGTGCCAGCAGCGCTCTCGGCCTAGCGGACTCCTACGAGCAGTACTTC
CASSALGLADSYEQYF
>14|TRBJ1-4|TRBD1|TRBV7-9|-
TGTGCCAGCAGCCGGACAGGTGGTAATGAAAAACTGTTTTTT
CASSRTGGNEKLFF
>19|TRBJ1-5|TRBD1|TRBV20-1|-
TGCAGTGCTAGTGGTCGGTCCGGGACAGGACGATATAGCAATCAGCCCCAGCATTTT
CSASGRSGTGRYSNQPQHF
>15|TRBJ1-1|-|TRBV9|-
TGTGCCAGCAGCGTAGACGGGACCAGGGGCTCTGAAGCTTTCTTT
CASSVDGTRGSEAFF
>13|TRBJ2-3|TRBD2|TRBV10-3|once
TGTGCCATCTCAAAACTAGCGGAAGATACGCAGTATTTT
CAISKLAEDTQYF
>15|TRBJ1-1|-|TRBV6-5|-
TGTGCCAGCAGTTACTCCCAGAACCTGAACACTGAAGCTTTCTTT
CASSYSQNLNTEAFF
>15|TRBJ2-5|-|TRBV18|-
TGTGCCAGCTCACCTCAAGACAGGAGAATTAAGACCCAGTACTTC
CASSPQDRRIKTQYF
>14|TRBJ2-3|-|TRBV4-3|-
TGCGCCAGCAGCCAAGACCAAACAGCAGATACGCAGTATTTT
CASSQDQTADTQYF
>14|TRBJ2-7|-|TRBV6-5|-
TGTGCCAGCAGTCCCCACAGGGACTCCTACGAGCAGTACTTC
CASSPHRDSYEQYF
>14|TRBJ1-2|-|TRBV6-2/TRBV6-3|-
TGTGCCAGCAGTTACGGCCAGGGCCCCTATGGCTACACCTTC
CASSYGQGPYGYTF
>17|TRBJ2-1|TRBD2|TRBV7-2|few
TGTGCCAGCAGCTTCTTAGCGGGTTCCCAACTCTACAATGAGCAGTTCTTC
CASSFLAGSQLYNEQFF
>15|TRBJ2-7|TRBD2|TRBV28|-
TGTGCCAGCAGTATCAGAGCGGGAGGAAACTACGAGCAGTACTTC
CASSIRAGGNYEQYF
>15|TRBJ1-2|-|TRBV14|-
TGTGCCAGCAGCCAAGACAACAGGGCCACGAATGGCTACACCTTC
CASSQDNRATNGYTF
>16|TRBJ2-2|-|TRBV29-1|-
TGCAGCGTTGAAGATAGAAGTCTAGGCTACACCGGGGAGCTGTTTTTT
CSVEDRSLGYTGELFF